These 19 T cell receptor beta chains share one sample of origin, sequenced in a study of T and B cells in COVID-19 patients. TRB rearrangements were amplified by multiplex PCR with BIOMED2 TRB-A/B primers. MiXCR, run by TCRdb on the multiplex PCR reads, gives a single entry per CDR3 protein. The table includes some 1,400 distinct CDR3 sequences, around 25% detected once. Each TRB amplification used roughly 250-550 ng of genomic DNA from blood. Material for sequencing was blood. The receptor set was obtained from a human donor with active COVID-19.

This clonotype was counted only a few times. The V and J genes are TRBV5-6 and TRBJ2-7; 12 bases are shared with TRBD2. There are 15 residues in the CDR3. Per the germline V gene, CDR1 is SGHDT and CDR2 is YYEEEE. With V trimmed by 5 bases and J by 3 bases, 6 bases remained unmatched. CDR3 amino acids: CASRLGLAGGYEQYF. CDR3 coding DNA: TGTGCCAGCAGGCTGGGACTAGCGGGCGGCTACGAGCAGTACTTC.

This clonotype is categorized as medium-sized. The chain joins TRBV7-6 to TRBJ2-7; D may match TRBD1 or TRBD2 (5 bases each). This CDR3 comprises 14 residues. CDR1 SGHVS and CDR2 FNYEAQ come from the germline V gene. The V gene lost 6 bases and the J gene lost 2 bases, with 14 bases spanning the gap. The CDR3 sequence: CASRFRDGAYEQYF. Here the CDR3 DNA reads TGTGCCAGCAGGTTCCGGGACGGAGCCTACGAGCAGTACTTC.

This clonotype is medium-sized in the sample. The rearrangement links TRBV6-1 to TRBJ2-7; TRBD2 matches at 7 bases. V shed 1 base and J 0 bases; nucleotides not matched to a gene: 3. The CDR3 has 15 residues. CDR1 and CDR2 (germline): MNHNS, SASEGT. The chain's CDR3 is CASSEGAGSSYEQYF. The CDR3 DNA follows: TGTGCCAGCAGTGAAGGAGCGGGGAGCTCCTACGAGCAGTACTTC.

By sample share, this clonotype is large. This rearrangement joins TRBV27 to TRBJ2-5; perhaps TRBD2 as D (6 bases). There are 13 residues in the CDR3. V lost 4 bases and J 5 bases, leaving 11 bases between the germline ends. CDR1 is MNHEY and CDR2 is SMNVEV in the germline V gene (reference sequence). The CDR3 nucleotides are TGTGCCAGCAGTTATTATCGGGGGGAGACCCAGTACTTC. It specifies CASSYYRGETQYF.

This clonotype ranks as large. The chain joins TRBV12-3 or TRBV12-4 to TRBJ1-1; TRBD1 agrees at 7 bases. Losses at the gene ends were 2 bases for V and 5 bases for J; bases not matched to a gene: 2. The CDR3 runs to 13 residues. The CDR3 region is CASSLYRGTEAFF. The CDR3 DNA sequence: TGTGCCAGCAGTTTATACAGGGGAACTGAAGCTTTCTTT.

This clonotype was observed once. A much larger clone differs from this one at a single base, so this may be a read error. V gene TRBV6-5 combines with J gene TRBJ1-5; the match to TRBD1 covers 7 bases. This CDR3 is 12 amino acids long. Germline CDR1 and CDR2: MNHEY and SVGAGI. V lost 5 bases to trimming and J lost 11 bases; unmatched junction nucleotides: 6. The CDR3 is CASSLQGQTQHF. CDR3 bases: TGTGCCAGCAGTCTACAGGGGCAGACCCAGCATTTT.

This clonotype qualifies as medium-sized. The chain employs TRBV18 and TRBJ2-3, with D uncertain. This CDR3 has 14 residues. Trimming left V 3 bases short and J 0 bases short, with 7 bases between. The germline V gene has CDR1 KGHSH and CDR2 LQKENI. CDR3 DNA: TGTGCCAGCTCACCGGGCATGAGCACAGATACGCAGTATTTT. It is translated as CASSPGMSTDTQYF.

This chain joins TRBV20-1 and TRBJ2-1, with 10 nucleotides matching TRBD2. The CDR3 has 17 residues. Germline CDR1 and CDR2: DFQATT and SNEGSKA (reference sequence). With V trimmed by 5 bases and J by 2 bases, 12 bases remained unmatched. The CDR3 DNA sequence: TGCAGTGCTCCCTCCGCCCTAGCGGGGGTTCCCTACAATGAGCAGTTCTTC. Amino acids: CSAPSALAGVPYNEQFF.

This clonotype is labeled as medium-sized. This chain connects TRBV6-5 to TRBJ1-1; D unresolved. The CDR3 spans 13 residues. The germline V gene encodes CDR1 MNHEY and CDR2 SVGAGI. V was shortened by 6 bases and J by 1 base, with 9 bases between the two germline ends. The CDR3 DNA reads as TGTGCCAGCAGCTCAGGTGAGAACACTGAAGCTTTCTTT. Translated, it gives CASSSGENTEAFF.

This clonotype was detected only a few times. V and J are TRBV13 and TRBJ2-2; D assignment may be TRBD1 or TRBD2 (6 bases each). Per germline, CDR1 PRHDT and CDR2 FYEKMQ (reference sequence). V lost 3 bases to trimming and J lost 6 bases, with 17 bases between them. This CDR3 is built from 16 residues. The CDR3 protein is CASSLEGDARAGELFF. Written as DNA, the CDR3 is TGTGCCAGCAGCTTGGAGGGGGACGCGCGGGCCGGGGAGCTGTTTTTT.

By sample share, this clonotype is medium-sized (0.01 to 0.1%). The CDR3 reads CAWSSLGGASNYGYTF. In DNA, the CDR3 is TGTGCCTGGAGTTCCTTAGGGGGGGCTTCTAACTATGGCTACACCTTC. The chain has TRBV30 and TRBJ1-2, with D possibly TRBD1 on 6 matching bases. The CDR3 totals 16 residues. Germline CDR1 and CDR2: GTSNPN and SVGIG (reference sequence). The V end lost 2 bases, the J end lost 0 bases, and 16 bases lay between the germline ends. Using reference TRBV30 and TRBJ1-2 for the parts outside the CDR3, the full variable domain is SQTIHQWPATLVQPVGSPLSLECTVEGTSNPNLYWYRQAAGRGLQLLFYSVGIGQISSEVPQNLSASRPQDRQFILSSKKLLLSDSGFYLCAWSSLGGASNYGYTFGSGTRLTVV.

A single count supports this clonotype. This chain joins TRBV5-1 and TRBJ1-3; D is undetermined. V was pared by 0 bases and J by 4 bases, with 11 bases between. Per the germline V gene, CDR1 is SGHRS and CDR2 is YFSETQ. This CDR3 comprises 15 residues. The CDR3 here is CASSLGSGRGNTIYF. DNA for the CDR3: TGCGCCAGCAGCTTGGGTTCGGGCAGGGGAAACACCATATATTTT.

In its sample, this clonotype is medium-sized. The chain joins TRBV15 to TRBJ2-6; D is uncertain. The CDR3 spans 17 residues. Trimming stripped 0 bases from V and 0 bases from J, with 9 bases between. Germline CDR1 LNHNV, CDR2 YYDKDF (reference sequence). CDR3 nucleotides: TGTGCCACCAGCAGAGATAACCCCGCCTCTGGGGCCAACGTCCTGACTTTC. Protein product: CATSRDNPASGANVLTF.

Relative to its sample, this clonotype is medium-sized. CDR3 protein: CAWSSAGYEQYF. For the CDR3, the DNA is TGTGCCTGGAGCTCAGCGGGATACGAGCAGTACTTC. The V gene is TRBV30, the J gene TRBJ2-7, with 7 bases identical to TRBD2. Germline V gives CDR1 GTSNPN, CDR2 SVGIG (reference sequence). This CDR3 region has 12 residues. V lost 3 bases and J lost 4; bases outside the gene matches: 3.

The chain joins TRBV20-1 to TRBJ2-7, with 11 bases matching TRBD2. Losses at the gene ends were 4 bases for V and 2 bases for J; bases not matched to a gene: 7. CDR1 and CDR2 (germline): DFQATT, SNEGSKA (reference sequence). The CDR3 extends over 15 amino acids. The CDR3 protein is CSATPTSGTPYEQYF. The CDR3 DNA reads as TGCAGTGCTACCCCGACTAGCGGGACTCCCTACGAGCAGTACTTC.

Remarks on this clonotype: A read error may produce the germline difference seen at one junction end. The V gene is TRBV5-5, the J gene TRBJ2-7; tentative D call: TRBD1 (5 bases). CDR1 is SGHKS, CDR2 YYEKEE, per germline (reference sequence). The length of the CDR3 is 13 residues. The CDR3 here is CASLKGRAYEQYF. CDR3 coding DNA: TGCGCCAGCCTTAAGGGCAGGGCCTACGAGCAGTACTTC.

In its sample, this clonotype ranks as large. The rearrangement uses TRBV12-3 or TRBV12-4 and TRBJ2-3; D is unresolved. This CDR3 is 14 amino acids long. Trimming shortened V by 3 bases and J by 1 base, and 8 bases separated the two germline ends. The CDR3 sequence is CASSFSSRTDTQYF. As DNA, the CDR3 is TGTGCCAGCAGTTTTTCCTCACGCACAGATACGCAGTATTTT.

This clonotype appeared a single time. The genes are TRBV19 and TRBJ1-2, with 9 bases matching TRBD1. Germline CDR1 is LNHDA and CDR2 is SQIVND (reference sequence). The CDR3 is made up of 13 amino acids. The ends lost 8 bases at V and 4 bases at J; junction bases unmatched: 5. This CDR3 reads CASRDRASYGYTF. CDR3 coding DNA: TGTGCCAGTCGGGACAGGGCCTCCTATGGCTACACCTTC.

This clonotype has a handful of counts. This chain uses TRBV2 with TRBJ2-1; the match to TRBD2 covers 7 bases. This CDR3 is 17 amino acids long. V shed 5 bases and J 0 bases; nucleotides not matched to a gene: 10. The germline CDR1 and CDR2 sequences are SNHLY and FYNNEI. CDR3 bases: TGTGCCAGCAGTTTCATTGGGGGGGGGAGCTCCTACAATGAGCAGTTCTTC. This translates into CASSFIGGGSSYNEQFF.